The 7 T cell receptor beta chains given below trace back to one sample, sequenced in a study of shared clonotypes between healthy human individuals (dated by TCRdb to about 2020). Receptors were amplified or captured by the immunoSEQ multiplex PCR assay. Entries here come from immuneACCESS through TCRdb and include only in-frame sequences with V and J called. Some clones fail to appear in such tables; in the studies checked, an unresolved V gene covers under half of the shortfall, and the cause of the remainder is unknown. For this sample the table gives 550,000 to 700,000 clones, of which 55% to 85% were detected only once. The top ten clonotypes cover 1.5% to 2% of the sample. The sequencing input was memory CD4+ T cells sorted from blood. What this sample's cell subset or site label stands for: CD45RA-negative fraction. These receptors came from a woman aged 30 to 39 in good health.

This clone was seen more than once but under ten times. The sample holds other DNA sequences that translate to the same CDR3. The chain has TRBV5-1 and TRBJ2-2; the D gene could be TRBD1 or TRBD2 (5 bases each). The CDR3 runs to 15 residues. The germline V gene encodes CDR1 SGHRS and CDR2 YFSETQ. Deletions cut 4 bases from V and 3 bases from J, with 13 bases between. CDR3 residues: CASSMGDRDTGELFF. The DNA for the CDR3 is TGCGCCAGCAGCATGGGGGATAGGGACACCGGGGAGCTGTTTTTT.

This chain joins TRBV5-1 and TRBJ2-7, with 13 bases identical to TRBD2. J lost 2 bases, V lost 4 bases, and 9 bases had no gene match. The CDR3 length is 17 residues. CDR1 and CDR2 from the germline V gene are SGHRS and YFSETQ. CDR3 coding DNA: TGCGCCAGCAGCCCGGGGACTAGCGGGAACCACCCCTACGAGCAGTACTTC. Residues: CASSPGTSGNHPYEQYF.

The genes are TRBV7-2 and TRBJ2-1; 10 bases match TRBD1. The CDR3 consists of 18 residues. The junction had 12 bases not matched to a gene; V was cut back by 2 bases and J by 5 bases. Per the germline V gene, CDR1 is SGHTA and CDR2 is FQGNSA. The CDR3 DNA is TGTGCCAGCAGCTTAATTGCACTCTGGACAGGGGGGAACAATGAGCAGTTCTTC. This translates into CASSLIALWTGGNNEQFF. The full variable domain, rest sourced from reference TRBV7-2 and TRBJ2-1, is GAGVSQSPSNKVTEKGKDVELRCDPISGHTALYWYRQSLGQGLEFLIYFQGNSAPDKSGLPSDRFSAERTGGSVSTLTIQRTQQEDSAVYLCASSLIALWTGGNNEQFFGPGTRLTVL.

In its sample, this clone was seen once. The genes are TRBV25-1 and TRBJ2-1, with D possibly TRBD2 on 5 matching bases. This CDR3 spans 15 amino acids. Looked up from germline, CDR1 is MGHDK and CDR2 is SYGVNS. The V and J ends lost 4 bases and 0 bases respectively, with 10 bases between them. CDR3 loop: CASSADWSSYNEQFF. The CDR3 DNA follows: TGTGCCAGCAGTGCGGACTGGAGCTCCTACAATGAGCAGTTCTTC.

The V and J genes are TRBV15 and TRBJ2-1; D possibly matches TRBD1 or TRBD2 (5 bases each). V lost 2 bases and J 4 bases, leaving 9 bases between the germline ends. Looked up from germline, CDR1 is LNHNV and CDR2 is YYDKDF (reference sequence). This CDR3 has 14 residues. CDR3 sequence (DNA): TGTGCCACCAGCAGACCGGGACGGTACAATGAGCAGTTCTTC. As protein: CATSRPGRYNEQFF.

As for this clone: This sequence may be a read error, since a much larger clone differs from it by one base. Other DNA sequences in this sample translate to the same CDR3. The chain combines TRBV5-1 with TRBJ2-1; 10 bases match TRBD2. CDR1 is SGHRS, CDR2 YFSETQ, per germline. The CDR3 is 15 amino acids. Trimming cost V 4 bases and J 4 bases; bases outside gene matches: 5. The CDR3 loop is CASSLASGGYNEQFF. CDR3 bases: TGCGCCAGCAGCCTGGCTAGCGGGGGTTACAATGAGCAGTTCTTC.

The chain recombines TRBV27 with TRBJ2-7; D not resolved. The V end lost 3 bases, the J end lost 1 base, and 13 bases lay between the germline ends. CDR1 MNHEY and CDR2 SMNVEV come from the germline V gene (reference sequence). This CDR3 region has 15 residues. The CDR3 coding sequence is TGTGCCAGCAGTTTTGGTGGCGACACTTCCTACGAGCAGTACTTC. This codes for CASSFGGDTSYEQYF.